The 10 T cell receptor beta chains below were found in one sample sequenced in a study of T cells in localized non-small cell lung cancer. The assay was immunoSEQ multiplex PCR, and TCRdb's table has in-frame clones only and misses some. This sample yields around 100,000 clones, of which over 80% are seen a single time; around 15% belongs to the top ten. The sequences come from peripheral blood, collected before any cancer treatment. The receptors come from a man aged 40 to 75 with stage I squamous cell lung carcinoma.

The CDR3 DNA follows: TGTGCCAGCAGCGGCCAGGGGATCCAAGAGACCCAGTACTTC. It specifies CASSGQGIQETQYF. This chain joins TRBV27 and TRBJ2-5; D possibly corresponds to TRBD1 (6 bases). V shed 6 bases and J shed 1 base, with 12 bases lying between them. CDR3 size: 14 residues. Germline lookup yields CDR1 MNHEY and CDR2 SMNVEV (reference sequence).

The chain has TRBV21-1 and TRBJ2-7. TRBV21-1 is marked as a pseudogene. The CDR3 totals 11 residues. The DNA of the CDR3 is TGTGCCAGCAGCGCCGACTACGAGCAGTACTTC. The encoded protein is CASSADYEQYF.

This clone was seen only a few times. This chain connects TRBV2 to TRBJ1-1; D possibly corresponds to TRBD1 (5 bases). The V gene lost 5 bases and the J gene lost 1 base, with 11 bases spanning the gap. The CDR3 extends over 14 amino acids. Germline V CDR1 and CDR2: SNHLY, FYNNEI. The DNA for the CDR3 is TGTGCCAGCAGTAAGGACGGGGGGAACACTGAAGCTTTCTTT. Translated, it gives CASSKDGGNTEAFF. The whole variable domain, filled in from reference TRBV2 and TRBJ1-1, reads EPEVTQTPSHQVTQMGQEVILRCVPISNHLYFYWYRQILGQKVEFLVSFYNNEISEKSEIFDDQFSVERPDGSNFTLKIRSTKLEDSAMYFCASSKDGGNTEAFFGQGTRLTVV.

This clone appeared once. The V call is TRBV9, the J call TRBJ2-1; 8 bases agree with TRBD1. CDR3 length: 15 residues. J gave up 8 bases and V 2 bases, and 9 bases lay outside the gene matches. The germline CDR1 and CDR2 sequences are SGDLS and YYNGEE. The CDR3: CASSVSGTGKHEQFF. DNA for the CDR3: TGTGCCAGCAGCGTCTCGGGGACAGGTAAACATGAGCAGTTCTTC.

The chain recombines TRBV5-1 with TRBJ2-1; D ambiguous. CDR1 and CDR2 (germline): SGHRS, YFSETQ. The CDR3 is 14 residues long. With 0 bases removed from V and 6 bases from J, the gap between germline ends came to 10 bases. The CDR3 DNA follows: TGCGCCAGCAGCTTGGGGGTAGGTGGCAATGAGCAGTTCTTC. Its translation: CASSLGVGGNEQFF.

J is TRBJ1-3 and V is TRBV10-3; no firm D call. The CDR3 spans 13 residues. In germline, CDR1 is ENHRY, CDR2 SYGVKD. V was pared by 7 bases and J by 0 bases, with 7 bases between. As DNA, the CDR3 is TGTGCCATCAAGGAGAGCTCTGGAAACACCATATATTTT. It translates to CAIKESSGNTIYF.

The gene calls are TRBV5-1 and TRBJ1-4; D is uncertain. The CDR3 has 14 amino acids. Between the trimmed V and J ends, which lost 0 bases and 2 bases, there was a span of 5 bases. CDR1 SGHRS and CDR2 YFSETQ come from the germline V gene. The CDR3 sequence: CASSLGVTNEKLFF. The CDR3 nucleotides read TGCGCCAGCAGCTTGGGGGTGACTAATGAAAAACTGTTTTTT.

The J gene is TRBJ2-1, the V gene TRBV7-7; 12 positions agree with TRBD2. Germline V gene lookup returns CDR1 SSHAT and CDR2 FNYEAQ (reference sequence). Losses at the gene ends were 5 bases for V and 10 bases for J; bases not matched to a gene: 12. This CDR3 contains 16 residues. The CDR3 DNA sequence: TGTGCCAGCAGCCCCTCTAGCGGGGGGGCCGGTGGAGAGCAGTTCTTC. Protein sequence: CASSPSSGGAGGEQFF.

The rearrangement uses TRBV5-1 and TRBJ1-6; the D is unclear. The germline gives CDR1 SGHRS, CDR2 YFSETQ. The CDR3 consists of 15 residues. V was clipped by 0 bases and J by 7 bases, with 11 bases between them. The CDR3 here is CASSLGTAQNSPLHF. The CDR3 region has the DNA TGCGCCAGCAGCTTGGGGACGGCCCAGAATTCACCCCTCCACTTT.

This rearrangement joins TRBV7-2 to TRBJ1-3; 9 positions agree with TRBD1. Germline V CDR1 and CDR2: SGHTA, FQGNSA. Trimming at V came to 3 bases and at J to 4 bases, leaving 4 bases not matched to a gene. The CDR3 contains 15 residues. The CDR3 nucleotides are TGTGCCAGCAGCTTCGGACAGGGGTCAGGAAACACCATATATTTT. Translation: CASSFGQGSGNTIYF. The full variable domain, its missing parts supplied by reference TRBV7-2 and TRBJ1-3, is GAGVSQSPSNKVTEKGKDVELRCDPISGHTALYWYRQSLGQGLEFLIYFQGNSAPDKSGLPSDRFSAERTGGSVSTLTIQRTQQEDSAVYLCASSFGQGSGNTIYFGEGSWLTVV.